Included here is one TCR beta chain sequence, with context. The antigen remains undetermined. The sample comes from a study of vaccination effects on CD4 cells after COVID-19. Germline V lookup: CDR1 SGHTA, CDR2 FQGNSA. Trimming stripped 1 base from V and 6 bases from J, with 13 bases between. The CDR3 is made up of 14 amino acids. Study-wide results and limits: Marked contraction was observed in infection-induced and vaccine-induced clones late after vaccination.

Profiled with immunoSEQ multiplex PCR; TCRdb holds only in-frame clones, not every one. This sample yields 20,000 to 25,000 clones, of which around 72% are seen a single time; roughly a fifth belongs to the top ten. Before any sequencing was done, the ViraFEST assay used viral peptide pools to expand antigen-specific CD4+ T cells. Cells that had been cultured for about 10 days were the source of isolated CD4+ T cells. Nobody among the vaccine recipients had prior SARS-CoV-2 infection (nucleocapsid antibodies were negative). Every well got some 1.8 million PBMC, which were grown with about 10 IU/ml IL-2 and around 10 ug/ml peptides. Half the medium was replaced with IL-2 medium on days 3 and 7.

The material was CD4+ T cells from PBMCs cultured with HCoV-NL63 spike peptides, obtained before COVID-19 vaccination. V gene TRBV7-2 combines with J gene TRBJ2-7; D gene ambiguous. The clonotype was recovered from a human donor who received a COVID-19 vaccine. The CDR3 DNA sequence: TGTGCCAGCAGCTTAGATCAGTTAATGGGCGAGCAGTACTTC. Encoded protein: CASSLDQLMGEQYF.